A selection of T cell receptor beta chains follows, all from one sample in a study of OX40 agonist ivuxolimab in advanced cancers. Method: immunoSEQ multiplex PCR; TCRdb's copy keeps in-frame clones and lacks some. The sample lists some 96,000 clones; about 86% were seen once. The sample consisted of CD4+ or CD8+ T cells sorted from blood, taken in a trial of the OX40 agonist ivuxolimab. The source of these receptors is an adult with an advanced solid tumor such as melanoma, head and neck, liver or kidney cancer. Each CDR3 is given with its conserved first and last residue. A D gene is named only where the DNA matches it firmly. Clone size is shown for a subset of rows, as once, few, many or a class of expanded clone.

V: TRBV4-3; D: TRBD2; J: TRBJ2-1; size: NA; CDR3: CASSQLAGGPDEQFF; DNA: TGCGCCAGCAGCCAACTAGCGGGGGGGCCTGATGAGCAGTTCTTC
V: TRBV9; D: TRBD1; J: TRBJ1-6; size: NA; CDR3: CASSAGQGDNSPLHF; DNA: TGTGCCAGCAGCGCCGGACAGGGGGATAATTCACCCCTCCACTTT
V: TRBV11-3; D: NA; J: TRBJ2-5; size: few; CDR3: CASSLSTKETQYF; DNA: TGTGCCAGCAGCCTATCAACAAAAGAGACCCAGTACTTC
V: TRBV7-2; D: TRBD1; J: TRBJ2-5; size: NA; CDR3: CASSVGQGAHQETQYF; DNA: TGTGCCAGCAGCGTGGGACAGGGGGCGCATCAAGAGACCCAGTACTTC
V: TRBV28; D: NA; J: TRBJ1-2; size: NA; CDR3: CASSNRVGYGYTF; DNA: TGTGCCAGCAGTAACAGGGTGGGCTATGGCTACACCTTC
V: TRBV30; D: NA; J: TRBJ1-2; size: NA; CDR3: CAWSPGRQYGYTF; DNA: TGTGCCTGGAGTCCGGGACGGCAATATGGCTACACCTTC
V: TRBV15; D: NA; J: TRBJ1-5; size: many; CDR3: CATSRGGSGDQPQHF; DNA: TGTGCCACCAGCAGAGGGGGCAGCGGGGATCAGCCCCAGCATTTT
V: TRBV2; D: NA; J: TRBJ2-1; size: few; CDR3: CASSGRAFDNEQFF; DNA: TGTGCCAGCAGTGGTAGGGCTTTCGATAATGAGCAGTTCTTC
V: TRBV15; D: NA; J: TRBJ1-5; size: NA; CDR3: CATSRGWTAGQPQHF; DNA: TGTGCCACCAGCAGAGGATGGACCGCAGGGCAGCCCCAGCATTTT
V: TRBV6-5; D: NA; J: TRBJ1-2; size: NA; CDR3: CASSYFGNYGYTF; DNA: TGTGCCAGCAGTTATTTCGGGAACTATGGCTACACCTTC
V: TRBV5-1; D: NA; J: TRBJ2-4; size: NA; CDR3: CASSRSGDKNIQYF; DNA: TGCGCCAGCAGCCGCAGTGGGGACAAAAACATTCAGTACTTC
V: TRBV7-3; D: NA; J: TRBJ1-4; size: once; CDR3: CASSPPGRALEGKLFF; DNA: TGTGCCAGCAGCCCCCCCGGACGGGCGCTTGAGGGAAAACTGTTTTTT
V: TRBV10-3; D: NA; J: TRBJ2-7; size: NA; CDR3: CAISESPRSPYEQYF; DNA: TGTGCCATCAGTGAGTCTCCTCGCAGCCCTTACGAGCAGTACTTC
V: TRBV18; D: NA; J: TRBJ2-7; size: NA; CDR3: CASSSQGHEQYF; DNA: TGTGCCAGCTCATCCCAGGGGCACGAGCAGTACTTC
V: TRBV28; D: NA; J: TRBJ2-7; size: NA; CDR3: CASSSGPNEQYF; DNA: TGTGCCAGCAGCTCGGGGCCTAACGAGCAGTACTTC
V: TRBV30; D: NA; J: TRBJ1-5; size: NA; CDR3: CAWTRTSNQPQHF; DNA: TGTGCCTGGACCAGGACAAGCAATCAGCCCCAGCATTTT
V: TRBV6-1; D: NA; J: TRBJ2-7; size: few; CDR3: CASSAIFQIYEQYF; DNA: TGTGCCAGCAGTGCGATATTTCAAATCTACGAGCAGTACTTC
V: TRBV4-3; D: NA; J: TRBJ1-2; size: few; CDR3: CASSQDLLFLGYTF; DNA: TGCGCCAGCAGCCAAGATCTCCTCTTTCTTGGCTACACCTTC
V: TRBV5-4; D: NA; J: TRBJ2-1; size: few; CDR3: CASSLEYNEQFF; DNA: TGTGCCAGCAGCCTGGAATACAATGAGCAGTTCTTC
V: TRBV6-1; D: TRBD2; J: TRBJ2-7; size: few; CDR3: CASSEALAGAYEQYF; DNA: TGTGCCAGCAGTGAAGCTCTAGCGGGAGCCTACGAGCAGTACTTC
V: TRBV28; D: NA; J: TRBJ1-3; size: NA; CDR3: CASSLSAGLGTGNTIYF; DNA: TGTGCCAGCAGTTTATCGGCCGGGCTTGGGACCGGAAACACCATATATTTT
V: TRBV10-3; D: NA; J: TRBJ1-3; size: NA; CDR3: CAISRAGPSSGNTIYF; DNA: TGTGCCATCAGTAGGGCAGGACCTAGCTCTGGAAACACCATATATTTT
V: TRBV15; D: TRBD1; J: TRBJ2-7; size: NA; CDR3: CATSRGDRGRRPYEQYF; DNA: TGTGCCACCAGCAGAGGGGACAGGGGGCGAAGACCCTACGAGCAGTACTTC
V: TRBV27; D: NA; J: TRBJ1-3; size: NA; CDR3: CASSLTALSGNTIYF; DNA: TGTGCCAGCAGTTTAACCGCTCTCTCTGGAAACACCATATATTTT
V: TRBV5-1; D: TRBD1; J: TRBJ2-2; size: NA; CDR3: CASSQRTGLGNTGELFF; DNA: TGCGCCAGCAGCCAGAGGACAGGGCTGGGGAACACCGGGGAGCTGTTTTTT
V: TRBV27; D: TRBD1; J: TRBJ1-1; size: NA; CDR3: CASSFRHGTGKKNTEAFF; DNA: TGTGCCAGCAGTTTCCGCCATGGGACAGGCAAAAAGAACACTGAAGCTTTCTTT
V: TRBV5-1; D: NA; J: TRBJ2-1; size: few; CDR3: CASSPLPGEGNNEQFF; DNA: TGCGCCAGCAGCCCTTTACCGGGAGAGGGAAACAATGAGCAGTTCTTC
V: TRBV7-2; D: NA; J: TRBJ2-3; size: NA; CDR3: CASSLGRGAADTQYF; DNA: TGTGCCAGCAGCTTAGGTCGGGGGGCCGCAGATACGCAGTATTTT
V: TRBV28; D: NA; J: TRBJ2-2; size: NA; CDR3: CASIEGGTQAGELFF; DNA: TGTGCCAGCATCGAAGGTGGGACCCAGGCCGGGGAGCTGTTTTTT
V: TRBV30; D: NA; J: TRBJ2-5; size: NA; CDR3: CAWSIRRETQYF; DNA: TGTGCCTGGAGTATAAGGAGGGAGACCCAGTACTTC
V: TRBV27; D: NA; J: TRBJ2-3; size: NA; CDR3: CASSSTDTQYF; DNA: TGTGCCAGCAGTTCAACGGATACGCAGTATTTT
V: TRBV11-1; D: TRBD1; J: TRBJ2-7; size: NA; CDR3: CASSLRQGSYEQYF; DNA: TGTGCCAGCAGTTTAAGACAGGGATCCTACGAGCAGTACTTC
V: TRBV28; D: NA; J: TRBJ2-1; size: NA; CDR3: CASSLVNNEQFF; DNA: TGTGCCAGCAGTTTGGTGAACAATGAGCAGTTCTTC
V: TRBV2; D: NA; J: TRBJ2-3; size: NA; CDR3: CASSQIGTDTQYF; DNA: TGTGCCAGCAGCCAAATAGGTACAGATACGCAGTATTTT
V: TRBV30; D: NA; J: TRBJ1-5; size: NA; CDR3: CAWSLGQTLNQPQHF; DNA: TGTGCCTGGAGTCTTGGACAGACACTTAATCAGCCCCAGCATTTT
V: TRBV7-6; D: NA; J: TRBJ2-7; size: NA; CDR3: CASSYLDGYEQYF; DNA: TGTGCCAGCAGCTACCTTGATGGCTACGAGCAGTACTTC
V: TRBV11-2; D: NA; J: TRBJ1-4; size: NA; CDR3: CASSPEGLGNEKLFF; DNA: TGTGCCAGCAGCCCTGAGGGCTTAGGTAATGAAAAACTGTTTTTT
V: TRBV4-1; D: TRBD2; J: TRBJ2-1; size: NA; CDR3: CASSHLWGSGAGGEQFF; DNA: TGCGCCAGCAGCCACCTTTGGGGTAGCGGGGCCGGGGGGGAGCAGTTCTTC
V: TRBV7-2; D: TRBD1; J: TRBJ2-1; size: NA; CDR3: CASSFPGGREQFF; DNA: TGTGCCAGCAGCTTCCCAGGGGGACGTGAGCAGTTCTTC
V: TRBV7-2; D: TRBD1; J: TRBJ1-1; size: NA; CDR3: CASSRQGRNTEAFF; DNA: TGTGCCAGCAGTCGACAGGGAAGGAACACTGAAGCTTTCTTT
V: TRBV27; D: NA; J: TRBJ1-5; size: NA; CDR3: CASSLVRAVNQPQHF; DNA: TGTGCCAGCAGTTTAGTCAGGGCGGTCAATCAGCCCCAGCATTTT
V: TRBV5-1; D: NA; J: TRBJ2-7; size: NA; CDR3: CASSFLQGASYEQYF; DNA: TGCGCCAGCAGCTTCCTACAGGGAGCCAGCTACGAGCAGTACTTC
V: TRBV14; D: NA; J: TRBJ1-4; size: few; CDR3: CASSQAGRAEELFF; DNA: TGTGCCAGCAGCCAAGCCGGACGAGCCGAAGAACTGTTTTTT
V: TRBV9; D: NA; J: TRBJ2-3; size: NA; CDR3: CASSERSGGRTDTQYF; DNA: TGTGCCAGCAGCGAGAGATCAGGGGGGAGGACAGATACGCAGTATTTT
V: TRBV14; D: TRBD1; J: TRBJ2-3; size: NA; CDR3: CASSHWGQTTDTQYF; DNA: TGTGCCAGCAGCCATTGGGGACAGACCACAGATACGCAGTATTTT
V: TRBV5-4; D: TRBD1; J: TRBJ2-5; size: NA; CDR3: CASSNRDRETQYF; DNA: TGTGCCAGCAGCAACCGGGACAGGGAGACCCAGTACTTC
V: TRBV6-6; D: NA; J: TRBJ2-1; size: NA; CDR3: CASTQSYNEQFF; DNA: TGTGCCAGCACGCAGAGTTACAATGAGCAGTTCTTC
V: TRBV4-2; D: TRBD1; J: TRBJ2-3; size: NA; CDR3: CASSQRDRGVDTQYF; DNA: TGTGCCAGCAGCCAACGTGACAGGGGGGTAGATACGCAGTATTTT